Included here is one T cell receptor beta chain sequence, with context. The record originates from a study of technical replicates of blood from a handful of donors. TCRdb's copy holds only in-frame clones and misses some; the assay was immunoSEQ multiplex PCR. The table has more than 60,000 clones, just under 95% seen once. The specimen was T cells isolated from PBMCs. This sequence originates from a human donor in good health.

The CDR3 region is CASSSRGGGRTHTQYF. CDR3 sequence (DNA): TGTGCCAGCAGTTCCCGGGGAGGCGGGAGAACTCATACGCAGTATTTT. The chain links TRBV6-5 to TRBJ2-3; 7 bases match TRBD2. CDR3 length equals 16 residues. Germline CDR1 reads MNHEY; CDR2 reads SVGAGI. V shed 4 bases, J shed 7 bases, and the junction held 14 bases outside the gene matches.